These T cell receptor beta chains were read from a single sample in a study of metastatic and nonmetastatic thyroid tumors. MiXCR was used by TCRdb to re-call the PCR reads. The sample carries approximately 65,000 clones, approximately 4.1% recorded once. The specimen sequenced was blood. The source is a female donor with papillary thyroid cancer or a benign thyroid nodule (not recorded which). Some clones in this sample may be carry-over from other donors' samples. CDR3s include the opening cysteine and the closing phenylalanine or tryptophan. D genes are given only for firm matches. Size is stated for part of the rows, as once, few or many counts, or as a class when the clone is expanded.

>TRBV20-1|17|TRBJ1-6|TRBD1|many
TGCAGTGCTAGAAGCAGACAGGGGGCTTCCTATAATTCACCCCTCCACTTT
CSARSRQGASYNSPLHF
>TRBV11-2|14|TRBJ2-6|-|many
TGTGCCAGCAGCTTAGTGGTTGGGGCCAACGTCCTGACTTTC
CASSLVVGANVLTF
>TRBV6-1|14|TRBJ1-4|-|many
TGTGCCAGCAATTCAGGGGAGGTAAGTGAAAAACTGTTTTTT
CASNSGEVSEKLFF
>TRBV24-1|16|TRBJ2-1|TRBD1|few
TGTGCCACCAGTGATTGCGGGACAGGGAGCCCGGATGAGCAGTTCTTC
CATSDCGTGSPDEQFF
>TRBV11-2|13|TRBJ1-5|TRBD1|many
TGTGCCAGCAGCAACGGACAGGACCAGCCCCAGCATTTT
CASSNGQDQPQHF
>TRBV12-3/TRBV12-4|13|TRBJ2-5|-|many
TGTGCCCCCCCTCCCTGGCAGCAAGAGACCCAGTACTTC
CAPPPWQQETQYF
>TRBV6-2/TRBV6-3|15|TRBJ2-3|TRBD1|few
TGTGCCAGCAGTTACCGGACAGGGGTCGCAGATACGCAGTATTTT
CASSYRTGVADTQYF
>TRBV7-8|13|TRBJ2-1|-|many
TGTGCCAGCAGCTTAACAAGCTACAATGAGCAGTTCTTC
CASSLTSYNEQFF
>TRBV5-4|14|TRBJ2-2|-|many
TGTGCCAGCAGCTTGCCCGGTTTCGCCGGGGAGCTGTTTTTT
CASSLPGFAGELFF
>TRBV20-1|16|TRBJ1-4|TRBD1|many
TGCAGTGCTAGAGCAGGTGGGGGACAGGGGAATGAAAAACTGTTTTTT
CSARAGGGQGNEKLFF
>TRBV6-1|14|TRBJ1-2|-|-
TGTGCCAGCAGTGATTTGGCAGGTGCCGGGGGCTACACCTTC
CASSDLAGAGGYTF
>TRBV27|13|TRBJ1-5|-|few
TGTGCCAGCAGTCCCCCCTCCGGTCAGCCCCAGCATTTT
CASSPPSGQPQHF
>TRBV10-2|14|TRBJ2-7|TRBD2|many
TGCGCCAGCCGGCCGGCGGGAGGGCAAGGAGAGCAGTACTTC
CASRPAGGQGEQYF
>TRBV5-5|16|TRBJ2-7|TRBD1|many
TGTGCCAGCAGCTCGGACAGGGGCCCCCAAACCTACGAGCAGTACTTC
CASSSDRGPQTYEQYF
>TRBV7-9|11|TRBJ2-1|-|many
TGTGCCAGCAGTCCCCAAGCCGTTGAGTTCTTC
CASSPQAVEFF
>TRBV6-1|13|TRBJ1-1|-|many
TGTGCCAGCAGACTACAGGGTGGGACTGAAGCTTTCTTT
CASRLQGGTEAFF
>TRBV5-1|15|TRBJ2-1|-|-
TGCGCCAGCAGCACCGTTGGCAGATCCTACAATGAGCAGTTCTTC
CASSTVGRSYNEQFF
>TRBV28|15|TRBJ2-2|TRBD1|many
TGTGCCAGCAGTTCCGGGACAGGGAGGGCCGGGGAGCTGTTTTTT
CASSSGTGRAGELFF
>TRBV2|15|TRBJ1-3|TRBD1|many
TGTGCCAGCAACCGACAGGGGGGGTATGGAAACACCATATATTTT
CASNRQGGYGNTIYF
>TRBV24-1|18|TRBJ2-6|TRBD1|many
TGTGCCACCAGTGATCCGAAAGGACAGGGCTCTGGGGCCAACGTCCTGACTTTC
CATSDPKGQGSGANVLTF
>TRBV19|14|TRBJ2-1|TRBD1|-
TGTGCCAGTAGTATTGTCGGGACAGAAGCTGAGCAGTTCTTC
CASSIVGTEAEQFF
>TRBV6-2/TRBV6-3|15|TRBJ2-1|-|-
TGTTCCATCTTCGGACGGGGACCCAGGAGGAATGAGCAGTTCTTC
CSIFGRGPRRNEQFF
>TRBV28|22|TRBJ1-1|TRBD1|-
TGTGCCAGCAGTCGTTTATCCTTAACCGGACAGGGGGCGGGGGGGGTGAACACTGAAGCTTTCTTT
CASSRLSLTGQGAGGVNTEAFF
>TRBV4-2|17|TRBJ2-7|TRBD2|many
TGTGCCAGCAGCCGAATTTTAGCGGGCCAAAGCTCCTACGAGCAGTACTTC
CASSRILAGQSSYEQYF
>TRBV5-4|15|TRBJ1-2|-|-
TGTGCCAGCAGCTTAGATACAGCATCCAACTATGGCTACACCTTC
CASSLDTASNYGYTF
>TRBV12-3/TRBV12-4|14|TRBJ1-2|-|many
TGTGCCAGCAGTTTAGGGGAACGAATCGATGGCTACACCTTC
CASSLGERIDGYTF
>TRBV27|14|TRBJ2-2|-|-
TGTGCCAGCAGGCTGCGGGGACCGACCGGGGAGCTGTTTTTT
CASRLRGPTGELFF
>TRBV20-1|13|TRBJ2-7|-|many
TGCAGTGCTAGAGTCCCAGGGTCCTACGAGCAGTACTTC
CSARVPGSYEQYF
>TRBV7-3|13|TRBJ2-2|-|many
TGTGCCAGCAGCTCATCAACTACCGGGGAGCTGTTTTTT
CASSSSTTGELFF
>TRBV6-1|13|TRBJ1-2|TRBD1|-
TGTGCCAGCAGACGGACAGGCTATTATGGCTACACCTTC
CASRRTGYYGYTF
>TRBV5-1|14|TRBJ2-5|TRBD2|many
TGCGCCAGCAGGACTAGCGGGAGAACGGAGACCCAGTACTTC
CASRTSGRTETQYF
>TRBV20-1|16|TRBJ2-7|-|few
TGCAGTGCTAGAGATGTTTCGCGGGGAGACTCCTACGAGCAGTACTTC
CSARDVSRGDSYEQYF
>TRBV7-8|15|TRBJ1-5|-|many
TGTGCCAGCAGCTTAGGGGTGAGGGGGGATCAGCCCCAGCATTTT
CASSLGVRGDQPQHF
>TRBV18|15|TRBJ2-7|-|many
TGTGCCAGCTCAATCGACCCTTCGTCGGCGTACGAGCAGTACTTC
CASSIDPSSAYEQYF
>TRBV3-1|13|TRBJ1-2|-|many
TGTGCCAGCAGCCATAGGGGTAACTATGGCTACACCTTC
CASSHRGNYGYTF
>TRBV6-2/TRBV6-3|15|TRBJ1-1|TRBD1|-
TGTGCCAGCATGGGACAGGCAACTTTCCACACTGAAGCTTTCTTT
CASMGQATFHTEAFF
>TRBV28|15|TRBJ2-7|-|many
TGTGCCAGCAGCGTTCACAGGGTGAGCTCCTACGAGCAGTACTTC
CASSVHRVSSYEQYF
>TRBV29-1|11|TRBJ1-5|-|-
TGCAGAATGAAGGGCTATCAGCCCCAGCATTTT
CRMKGYQPQHF
>TRBV24-1|16|TRBJ2-3|TRBD2|few
TGTGCCACCAGTGATCCCCTAGCGGACTCCACAGATACGCAGTATTTT
CATSDPLADSTDTQYF
>TRBV5-4|11|TRBJ2-1|-|-
TGTGCCAGCAGCTCGCACAATGAGCAGTTCTTC
CASSSHNEQFF
>TRBV5-1|16|TRBJ2-5|TRBD2|many
TGCGCCAGCAGTTCGGTCGGTCCTAGCGGACAAGAGACCCAGTACTTC
CASSSVGPSGQETQYF
>TRBV19|15|TRBJ1-5|-|-
TGTGTCAGTACTCTAGGGGGGGGTTATACTCAGCCCCAGCATTTT
CVSTLGGGYTQPQHF
>TRBV5-1|18|TRBJ1-1|TRBD1|many
TGCGCCAGCAGCCGGAGGCCGGGACAGACAAGCATGAACACTGAAGCTTTCTTT
CASSRRPGQTSMNTEAFF
>TRBV19|16|TRBJ2-6|-|few
TGTGCCAGTTTTAAGCACGGTAGCTCTGGGGCCAACGTCCTGACTTTC
CASFKHGSSGANVLTF
>TRBV5-1|13|TRBJ1-2|-|-
TGCGCCAGCAGCTTACAGTGGAGCAGGGGCTATACCTTC
CASSLQWSRGYTF
>TRBV20-1|16|TRBJ2-7|-|-
TGCAGTGCCCGAGGCGTGGGGAAGGGGCGCTACAATGATCAGTACTTC
CSARGVGKGRYNDQYF
>TRBV5-1|17|TRBJ2-2|-|many
TGCGCCAGCAGCTTGGTGGGTAGCGGAGTCCAGACCGGGGAGCTGTTTTTT
CASSLVGSGVQTGELFF
>TRBV20-1|14|TRBJ1-1|-|many
TGCAGTGCTAGAGATCGGGCAGGGTCCATTGAAGCTTTCTTT
CSARDRAGSIEAFF
>TRBV2|16|TRBJ2-4|-|many
TGTGCCAGCGGAATGGGGGGGGCTGCGGCCAAAAACATTCAGTACTTC
CASGMGGAAAKNIQYF
>TRBV5-1|15|TRBJ2-7|TRBD2|many
TGCGCCAGCAGCTTGTTGGCTAGCGGGGACTACGAGCAGTACTTC
CASSLLASGDYEQYF
>TRBV24-1|17|TRBJ1-5|-|many
TGTGCCACCAGTGATTCGTCGACAGGTTCTTCTTTAGGGCCCCAGCATTTT
CATSDSSTGSSLGPQHF
>TRBV7-9|16|TRBJ2-7|TRBD1|many
TGTGCCAGCAGCCGTATTCCAAGACAGGGGACAGACGAGCAGTACTTC
CASSRIPRQGTDEQYF
>TRBV5-5|14|TRBJ2-2|-|many
TGTGCCAGCAGCTTGGCTGGACTCCCCGGGGAGCTGTTTTTT
CASSLAGLPGELFF
>TRBV30|13|TRBJ1-2|TRBD1|few
TGTGCCCGGGGGACAGGCCATCCCTATGGCTACACCTTC
CARGTGHPYGYTF
>TRBV11-3|11|TRBJ2-7|-|many
TGTGCCAGCAGCCGTGGCTACGAGCAGTACTTC
CASSRGYEQYF